This TCR beta chain was retrieved from a study of tumor-infiltrating lymphocytes in primary liver carcinoma. Whole-study context: Cases comprised patients with primary liver carcinoma who received surgical resection. Patients included men and women of 30 to 69 years.

The CDR3 runs to 13 residues. This clonotype was seen a few times. Sequence at one end of the junction differs from germline and may be a read error. The authors made TCR beta cDNA from roughly 480 ng total RNA with a constant-region primer. Three rounds of nested multiplex PCR with slightly modified ARM-PCR produced TCR beta libraries. A C-beta reverse primer and TRBV1-TRBV30 forward primers served in each of the first two PCR rounds, at roughly 10 cycles apiece. TCRdb analysed the multiplex PCR reads with MiXCR anew, one entry per CDR3 protein. Of 320,000 or so distinct CDR3 sequences listed, approximately 65% are singletons. The researchers obtained blood RNA from unsorted whole blood and also extracted germline DNA. Approximately 4 milliliters of peripheral blood were gathered ahead of the operation.

V is TRBV12-3 or TRBV12-4 and J is TRBJ1-4, with no clear D. The receptor comes from a man aged 35 to 55 with primary liver carcinoma and hepatitis B virus infection. Sequenced sample: peripheral blood. The DNA of the CDR3 is TGTGCCGGCAGTTTAGCGGGAACTGAAAAACCGTTTTTT. It is translated as CAGSLAGTEKPFF.